A selection of T cell receptor beta chains follows, all from one sample in a study of beta chain features in type 1 diabetes. Generated by immunoSEQ multiplex PCR, the TCRdb table keeps only in-frame clones and is missing some. The sample comprises about 190,000 clones, approximately 8% of which are singletons, and under 0.55% rests with the top ten. The sequencing input was central memory CD4+ T cells from blood. The receptors shown here come from a man in his late teens or twenties with type 1 diabetes. Both conserved end residues are part of each CDR3. Fields, in order: J gene, V gene, D gene, clone size, CDR3 protein, CDR3 DNA. A D gene is named only where the DNA matches it firmly. For some rows the clone size is stated as once, few or many, or as a class when expanded; others skip it.

J gene: TRBJ1-1
V gene: TRBV6-6
D gene: -
clone size: few
CDR3 protein: CASRQTTEAFF
CDR3 DNA: TGTGCCAGCAGACAGACCACTGAAGCTTTCTTT

J gene: TRBJ2-1
V gene: TRBV5-1
D gene: TRBD2
clone size: few
CDR3 protein: CASSPGTSIYNEQFF
CDR3 DNA: TGCGCCAGCAGCCCCGGGACTAGCATCTACAATGAGCAGTTCTTC

J gene: TRBJ2-7
V gene: TRBV21-1
D gene: -
clone size: -
CDR3 protein: CASSLRRELAYEQYF
CDR3 DNA: TGTGCCAGCAGCCTCCGGAGGGAACTAGCCTACGAGCAGTACTTC

J gene: TRBJ2-5
V gene: TRBV7-2
D gene: -
clone size: few
CDR3 protein: CASSLTRVGETQYF
CDR3 DNA: TGTGCCAGCAGCTTAACCAGGGTTGGGGAGACCCAGTACTTC

J gene: TRBJ1-2
V gene: TRBV11-2
D gene: -
clone size: -
CDR3 protein: CASSLRIGRVNYGYTF
CDR3 DNA: TGTGCCAGCAGCTTGAGGATAGGCAGGGTTAACTATGGCTACACCTTC

J gene: TRBJ1-1
V gene: TRBV14
D gene: -
clone size: -
CDR3 protein: CASSQILGNTEAFF
CDR3 DNA: TGTGCCAGCAGCCAAATTCTAGGGAACACTGAAGCTTTCTTT

J gene: TRBJ2-2
V gene: TRBV5-4
D gene: TRBD2
clone size: few
CDR3 protein: CASSPGLAGSQGGELFF
CDR3 DNA: TGTGCCAGCAGCCCGGGACTAGCGGGATCCCAAGGCGGGGAGCTGTTTTTT

J gene: TRBJ2-5
V gene: TRBV18
D gene: -
clone size: few
CDR3 protein: CASSLQGGETQYF
CDR3 DNA: TGTGCCAGCTCACTACAGGGTGGAGAGACCCAGTACTTC

J gene: TRBJ2-7
V gene: TRBV11-2
D gene: -
clone size: few
CDR3 protein: CASSLLGGVLGYEQYF
CDR3 DNA: TGTGCCAGCAGCTTACTCGGTGGAGTTTTAGGCTACGAGCAGTACTTC

J gene: TRBJ2-3
V gene: TRBV19
D gene: -
clone size: few
CDR3 protein: CASSKRTADTQYF
CDR3 DNA: TGTGCCAGTAGTAAAAGGACAGCAGATACGCAGTATTTT

J gene: TRBJ2-3
V gene: TRBV18
D gene: TRBD2
clone size: once
CDR3 protein: CASSVLAGGPSDTQYF
CDR3 DNA: TGTGCCAGCTCAGTCTTAGCGGGGGGGCCCTCGGATACGCAGTATTTT

J gene: TRBJ2-7
V gene: TRBV18
D gene: -
clone size: -
CDR3 protein: CASSPTAGSSYEQYF
CDR3 DNA: TGTGCCAGCTCACCGACGGCGGGGAGCTCCTACGAGCAGTACTTC

J gene: TRBJ1-3
V gene: TRBV4-3
D gene: -
clone size: -
CDR3 protein: CASSQDPQGSGNTIYF
CDR3 DNA: TGCGCCAGCAGCCAAGATCCCCAGGGCTCTGGAAACACCATATATTTT

J gene: TRBJ2-3
V gene: TRBV2
D gene: -
clone size: -
CDR3 protein: CASSRDSATDTQYF
CDR3 DNA: TGTGCCAGCAGTCGGGACTCAGCCACAGATACGCAGTATTTT

J gene: TRBJ2-5
V gene: TRBV5-4
D gene: TRBD2
clone size: -
CDR3 protein: CASSSATSGQETQYF
CDR3 DNA: TGTGCCAGCAGCTCCGCTACTAGCGGACAAGAGACCCAGTACTTC

J gene: TRBJ2-7
V gene: TRBV6-5
D gene: TRBD1
clone size: -
CDR3 protein: CASRSMTGGYEQYF
CDR3 DNA: TGTGCCAGCAGATCCATGACAGGGGGCTACGAGCAGTACTTC

J gene: TRBJ2-7
V gene: TRBV10-3
D gene: -
clone size: few
CDR3 protein: CAISDSYEQYF
CDR3 DNA: TGTGCCATCTCGGACAGCTACGAGCAGTACTTC

J gene: TRBJ1-4
V gene: TRBV27
D gene: -
clone size: -
CDR3 protein: CASSFGVLHEKLFF
CDR3 DNA: TGTGCCAGCAGTTTCGGGGTTTTGCATGAAAAACTGTTTTTT

J gene: TRBJ2-1
V gene: TRBV9
D gene: TRBD1
clone size: few
CDR3 protein: CASSVTGVVNYNEQFF
CDR3 DNA: TGTGCCAGCAGCGTGACAGGGGTTGTGAACTACAATGAGCAGTTCTTC

J gene: TRBJ2-1
V gene: TRBV15
D gene: -
clone size: few
CDR3 protein: CATNRLEDNEQFF
CDR3 DNA: TGTGCCACCAACAGACTAGAGGACAATGAGCAGTTCTTC

J gene: TRBJ2-3
V gene: TRBV5-1
D gene: TRBD2
clone size: few
CDR3 protein: CASSLSGGLSTDTQYF
CDR3 DNA: TGCGCCAGCAGCTTATCGGGGGGGCTAAGCACAGATACGCAGTATTTT

J gene: TRBJ2-7
V gene: TRBV19
D gene: -
clone size: few
CDR3 protein: CASSAQSRGLSYEQYF
CDR3 DNA: TGTGCCAGTAGTGCGCAATCCCGCGGCTTGTCCTACGAGCAGTACTTC

J gene: TRBJ2-2
V gene: TRBV6-5
D gene: -
clone size: many
CDR3 protein: CASSYPGWTGELFF
CDR3 DNA: TGTGCCAGCAGTTACCCAGGGTGGACCGGGGAGCTGTTTTTT

J gene: TRBJ2-7
V gene: TRBV23-1
D gene: TRBD2
clone size: few
CDR3 protein: CASSRREEPLDEQYF
CDR3 DNA: TGCGCCAGCAGTCGGCGGGAGGAACCCTTAGACGAGCAGTACTTC

J gene: TRBJ1-1
V gene: TRBV5-1
D gene: TRBD1
clone size: -
CDR3 protein: CASSVGQGASTEAFF
CDR3 DNA: TGCGCCAGCAGCGTTGGACAGGGAGCCTCCACTGAAGCTTTCTTT

J gene: TRBJ2-1
V gene: TRBV6-5
D gene: TRBD2
clone size: -
CDR3 protein: CASRPGLGGNEQFF
CDR3 DNA: TGTGCCAGCAGACCGGGACTAGGGGGCAATGAGCAGTTCTTC

J gene: TRBJ2-1
V gene: TRBV6-1
D gene: TRBD2
clone size: -
CDR3 protein: CASKMTSGSYNEQFF
CDR3 DNA: TGTGCCAGCAAGATGACTAGCGGCTCCTACAATGAGCAGTTCTTC

J gene: TRBJ1-4
V gene: TRBV28
D gene: -
clone size: few
CDR3 protein: CASSRTASNEKLFF
CDR3 DNA: TGTGCCAGCAGCAGGACAGCAAGTAATGAAAAACTGTTTTTT

J gene: TRBJ2-7
V gene: TRBV28
D gene: -
clone size: -
CDR3 protein: CASSLPRDSYEQYF
CDR3 DNA: TGTGCCAGCAGTTTACCGCGGGACTCCTACGAGCAGTACTTC

J gene: TRBJ1-2
V gene: TRBV6-1
D gene: TRBD1
clone size: few
CDR3 protein: CASRSRDRNYGYTF
CDR3 DNA: TGTGCCAGCAGATCGCGGGACAGGAACTATGGCTACACCTTC

J gene: TRBJ1-1
V gene: TRBV27
D gene: -
clone size: -
CDR3 protein: CASSTGNTDTEAFF
CDR3 DNA: TGTGCCAGCAGCACAGGGAACACCGACACTGAAGCTTTCTTT

J gene: TRBJ2-6
V gene: TRBV11-2
D gene: TRBD1
clone size: many
CDR3 protein: CASSLWDRGLTF
CDR3 DNA: TGTGCCAGCAGCTTATGGGACAGGGGCTTGACTTTC

J gene: TRBJ1-1
V gene: TRBV7-9
D gene: -
clone size: few
CDR3 protein: CASSPTGSGAFF
CDR3 DNA: TGTGCCAGCAGCCCAACAGGGAGCGGAGCTTTCTTT

J gene: TRBJ2-1
V gene: TRBV7-9
D gene: TRBD2
clone size: -
CDR3 protein: CASSYLAGVNEQFF
CDR3 DNA: TGTGCCAGCAGCTATCTAGCGGGAGTCAATGAGCAGTTCTTC

J gene: TRBJ2-7
V gene: TRBV2
D gene: -
clone size: -
CDR3 protein: CASTQNGAPYEQYF
CDR3 DNA: TGTGCCAGCACCCAGAATGGGGCCCCCTACGAGCAGTACTTC

J gene: TRBJ1-1
V gene: TRBV5-6
D gene: -
clone size: -
CDR3 protein: CASSLTGNTEAFF
CDR3 DNA: TGTGCCAGCAGCTTGACGGGGAACACTGAAGCTTTCTTT

J gene: TRBJ1-1
V gene: TRBV30
D gene: -
clone size: -
CDR3 protein: CAWTVWGQGTEAFF
CDR3 DNA: TGTGCCTGGACCGTCTGGGGACAAGGCACTGAAGCTTTCTTT

J gene: TRBJ2-7
V gene: TRBV5-4
D gene: -
clone size: few
CDR3 protein: CASSTAGDFTYEQYF
CDR3 DNA: TGTGCCAGCAGCACGGCCGGAGACTTTACCTACGAGCAGTACTTC

J gene: TRBJ2-7
V gene: TRBV28
D gene: -
clone size: -
CDR3 protein: CASTRNSDEQYF
CDR3 DNA: TGTGCCAGCACCAGGAATTCAGACGAGCAGTACTTC

J gene: TRBJ2-5
V gene: TRBV7-2
D gene: TRBD2
clone size: few
CDR3 protein: CASSLASGGVQETQYF
CDR3 DNA: TGTGCCAGCAGCTTAGCGAGCGGGGGCGTCCAAGAGACCCAGTACTTC

J gene: TRBJ2-1
V gene: TRBV5-1
D gene: TRBD2
clone size: few
CDR3 protein: CASRLAGETYNEQFF
CDR3 DNA: TGCGCCAGCAGGCTAGCGGGGGAGACGTACAATGAGCAGTTCTTC

J gene: TRBJ2-5
V gene: TRBV4-1
D gene: -
clone size: -
CDR3 protein: CASSQEAETQYF
CDR3 DNA: TGCGCCAGCAGCCAAGAAGCAGAGACCCAGTACTTC

J gene: TRBJ2-5
V gene: TRBV7-9
D gene: -
clone size: few
CDR3 protein: CASSPGHGGSQETQYF
CDR3 DNA: TGTGCCAGCAGCCCCGGACACGGGGGAAGCCAAGAGACCCAGTACTTC

J gene: TRBJ1-5
V gene: TRBV27
D gene: -
clone size: many
CDR3 protein: CASSQGWSNQPQHF
CDR3 DNA: TGTGCCAGCAGTCAGGGGTGGAGCAATCAGCCCCAGCATTTT

J gene: TRBJ2-1
V gene: TRBV18
D gene: TRBD2
clone size: -
CDR3 protein: CASSPPVVSGRAGYNEQFF
CDR3 DNA: TGTGCCAGCTCACCACCGGTCGTTAGCGGGAGAGCAGGATACAATGAGCAGTTCTTC

J gene: TRBJ2-1
V gene: TRBV6-5
D gene: -
clone size: few
CDR3 protein: CASSYSAGYEQFF
CDR3 DNA: TGTGCCAGCAGTTACTCTGCGGGGTATGAGCAGTTCTTC

J gene: TRBJ2-1
V gene: TRBV2
D gene: TRBD2
clone size: few
CDR3 protein: CASSEVRGSSRNEQFF
CDR3 DNA: TGTGCCAGCAGTGAAGTGCGCGGGAGTTCCCGCAATGAGCAGTTCTTC

J gene: TRBJ1-2
V gene: TRBV7-2
D gene: -
clone size: few
CDR3 protein: CASSFAEFRYGYTF
CDR3 DNA: TGTGCCAGCAGCTTCGCGGAATTTCGGTATGGCTACACCTTC

J gene: TRBJ2-5
V gene: TRBV7-2
D gene: -
clone size: -
CDR3 protein: CASSLVGGTQETQYF
CDR3 DNA: TGTGCCAGCAGCTTAGTGGGCGGGACCCAAGAGACCCAGTACTTC

J gene: TRBJ2-3
V gene: TRBV5-4
D gene: TRBD2
clone size: -
CDR3 protein: CASSVAGEGADTQYF
CDR3 DNA: TGTGCCAGCAGCGTAGCGGGAGAGGGGGCAGATACGCAGTATTTT

J gene: TRBJ1-6
V gene: TRBV18
D gene: -
clone size: -
CDR3 protein: CASSPAGADSPLHF
CDR3 DNA: TGTGCCAGCTCACCAGCAGGGGCGGATTCACCCCTCCACTTT

J gene: TRBJ1-2
V gene: TRBV7-9
D gene: TRBD1
clone size: few
CDR3 protein: CASSFGQGEGGYTF
CDR3 DNA: TGTGCCAGCAGCTTCGGACAGGGAGAGGGAGGCTACACCTTC

J gene: TRBJ2-1
V gene: TRBV6-1
D gene: TRBD1
clone size: -
CDR3 protein: CASSARDRDEQFF
CDR3 DNA: TGTGCCAGCAGTGCCCGGGACAGGGATGAGCAGTTCTTC

J gene: TRBJ2-4
V gene: TRBV10-1
D gene: TRBD1
clone size: -
CDR3 protein: CASSEGRQGAKNIQYF
CDR3 DNA: TGCGCCAGCAGTGAGGGGAGACAGGGGGCCAAAAACATTCAGTACTTC

J gene: TRBJ1-2
V gene: TRBV28
D gene: -
clone size: -
CDR3 protein: CASRSDTNYGYTF
CDR3 DNA: TGTGCCAGCAGATCCGACACAAACTATGGCTACACCTTC

J gene: TRBJ2-7
V gene: TRBV15
D gene: TRBD1
clone size: -
CDR3 protein: CATSRGSGQGGRNEQYF
CDR3 DNA: TGTGCCACCAGCAGAGGGTCGGGACAGGGAGGGCGAAACGAGCAGTACTTC

J gene: TRBJ2-5
V gene: TRBV5-1
D gene: TRBD2
clone size: few
CDR3 protein: CASSPRLARGETQYF
CDR3 DNA: TGCGCCAGCAGCCCCAGACTAGCGAGGGGAGAGACCCAGTACTTC

J gene: TRBJ1-1
V gene: TRBV2
D gene: -
clone size: -
CDR3 protein: CASSDPNTEAFF
CDR3 DNA: TGTGCCAGCAGTGATCCAAACACTGAAGCTTTCTTT

J gene: TRBJ1-4
V gene: TRBV5-1
D gene: -
clone size: -
CDR3 protein: CASSLENRNHEKLFF
CDR3 DNA: TGCGCCAGCAGCTTGGAAAACAGGAACCATGAAAAACTGTTTTTT